This T cell receptor beta chain was documented in a study of blood T cell repertoires in COVID-19. Turning to the study itself: Samples came from the United States, Italy and Spain, spanning acute and convalescent COVID-19. From T cells, B-cell-depleted T cells, or PBMCs came the material, which was cDNA or gDNA.

The germline V gene has CDR1 LNHDA and CDR2 SQIVND (reference sequence). The CDR3 loop spans 14 amino acids. V gave up 7 bases and J gave up 4 bases; unmatched junction bases: 7. Some clones are missing from TCRdb's copy, which holds only in-frame ones; the method was immunoSEQ multiplex PCR. The sample lists under 150,000 clones; 75% to 90% were seen once. The gene calls are TRBV19 and TRBJ1-2, with 9 bases identical to TRBD1. This receptor was taken from a human donor in a cohort sampled during active COVID-19. Sequencing used peripheral blood. As DNA, the CDR3 is TGTGCCAGTAAGATACAGGGGGCCGGCTATGGCTACACCTTC. Translated: CASKIQGAGYGYTF. Full variable domain (outside the CDR3, taken from reference TRBV19 and TRBJ1-2): DGGITQSPKYLFRKEGQNVTLSCEQNLNHDAMYWYRQDPGQGLRLIYYSQIVNDFQKGDIAEGYSVSREKKESFPLTVTSAQKNPTAFYLCASKIQGAGYGYTFGSGTRLTVV.